This paragraph reports one T cell receptor (beta chain). The record originates from a study of blood T cells in healthy people across ages. The CDR3 spans 15 residues. V was clipped by 6 bases and J by 3 bases; unmatched bases: 9. CDR1 is MNHNS and CDR2 is SASEGT in the germline V gene. A J-beta primer mix and a sample-barcoded 5' primer were used in a second PCR of roughly 6 to 11 cycles. TCRdb reprocessed the 5' RACE reads via MiXCR and lists one record per CDR3 protein. Among hundreds of thousands of distinct CDR3 sequences listed, less than 80% were seen once. The source material was blood. The chain combines TRBV6-1 with TRBJ2-7; 9 bases are shared with TRBD1. The receptor's source is a young man in good health. The CDR3 region is CASRCPGQGFYEQYF. The CDR3 coding sequence is TGTGCCAGCAGGTGTCCGGGACAGGGATTCTACGAGCAGTACTTC.